This record covers a single T cell receptor beta chain. The specificity of this receptor is unknown. Per-base qualities were not stored, and no clone one base away is much larger. This specimen comes from a study of cytomegalovirus exposure and HLA in healthy donors (dated by TCRdb to about 2017). The study in broad terms: An earlier analysis of approximately 640 of the donors reported 276 Gb of sequence data and 117 million unique TCR beta sequences from some 180 million T cells. About 280 gigabases of sequencing data and tens of millions of unique TCR sequences made up an early release that covered approximately 620 HLA-typed donors. The genetic ancestry cluster associated with self-reported Caucasian donors included about four fifths of the 300 to 400 genotyped donors. The study was designed to test whether signatures of past pathogen exposure could be identified by cataloging public T cell receptors. The T cell repertoires of some 700 subjects were profiled by immunosequencing and related to cytomegalovirus serostatus. A separate validation cohort of 90 to 150 different subjects was used in addition to the roughly 640-subject first cohort. The study combined high-throughput TCR immunosequencing, statistical association of individual TCRs with disease status, and machine learning to predict cytomegalovirus infection status. To study patterns of TCR occurrence, a later analysis re-analyzed previously published TCR beta repertoires from hundreds of donors and added high-resolution HLA genotyping. Rather than drawing on any new phenotypic data, the later analysis identified candidate immune exposures from TCR beta sequences and the way those sequences occurred across donors. In an earlier analysis of roughly 600 of the donors, high-throughput TCR beta sequencing was used to judge whether each TCR beta V gene segment behaved as functional or pseudogenic. Alongside the repertoire data, information on donor age, sex, ethnicity and CMV serostatus was compiled. A later genetic analysis took genome-wide SNP genotypes for about three fifths of the roughly 700 donors and used that subset as a discovery cohort. Every discovery cohort repertoire had been produced on one sequencing platform. HLA typing covered class I and class II loci at four-digit resolution. The number of typed donors differed by locus: roughly 620-640 for A, B, C, DRB1 and DQB1; some 540 for DQA1; approximately 600 for DPA1; and about 450 for DPB1. Roughly 5 DR-DQ haplotypes were handled as single units for association and clustering, since linkage in the cohort was strong. On average, around 230,000 unique TCR beta nucleotide sequences were sequenced per donor among a few hundred genotyped donors of the cohort, with about 19% of those sequences being non-productive. Study-level results and caveats: Three of the identified cytomegalovirus-associated TCR beta chains were confirmed in vitro to be specific for cytomegalovirus antigens. Several of the top co-occurrence clusters appeared to be linked to parvovirus B19, influenza, CMV and Epstein-Barr virus, according to a later analysis. Assigning TCR associations to individual alleles was difficult when HLA alleles, especially DR and DQ, strongly co-occurred. In this cohort, only TCR beta chains were sequenced, and detectable features were limited by the absence of alpha or paired-chain data. In a later analysis, the rate of TCR association differed among HLA loci, with DRB1 alleles having the most associated TCRs and HLA-C alleles having the fewest. An association between a missense DCLRE1C variant and V-gene and J-gene trimming of TCR beta chains was found in a later genetic analysis and replicated in an independent cohort. In a later analysis, some 17,000 TCR beta sequences were associated with specific HLA alleles at a false discovery rate of 0.05. Because some donors lacked HLA typing at each locus, the association tests relied only on the typed subset. In the study, approximately 160 TCR beta chains were listed as associated with cytomegalovirus. According to the authors, the approach could potentially be generalized to other disease states and immunological phenotypes. Most CMV-associated TCR beta chains appeared to be HLA-restricted in a later analysis, and the HLA associations seemed to be driven largely by CMV exposure. Linkage disequilibrium might explain the correlated functional status among segregating V segments, but an unknown experimental factor could not be ruled out. In an earlier analysis of 587 of the donors, most TCR beta V segments were observed in productive rearrangements about 90% or about 30% of the time, broadly matching IMGT annotations. Compared with equally common non-associated chains, HLA-associated TCR beta chains in a later analysis were more clonally expanded and had lower generation probabilities. Some IMGT-functional V segments, including TRBV6-2 and TRBV6-3, could not be told apart with the 87-base-pair reads, so those segments were excluded. For the cohort, immune exposure information was limited to CMV serostatus. A further reported finding was that TCR beta sequences accurately predicted the HLA-A and HLA-B alleles for most subjects in the first cohort. Roughly uniform sequencing depth across donors was assumed in presence/absence analyses, although this assumption may not hold. While some public TCRs were present in many individuals, most TCR sequences turned up only very rarely across donors. In a later genetic analysis, fewer N-insertions in productive TCRs were reported among donors in an Asian-associated ancestry cluster than the approximately 630-donor mean. Cytomegalovirus status was reported to be diagnosed by the classifier with high specificity and sensitivity in both the original and validation cohorts. A cluster of highly shared sequence variants was judged likely to be a technical artifact of the sequencing pipeline. Approximately 18 rarely observed V segments, including chromosome 9 orphons, were excluded from the earlier analysis of approximately 600 of the donors because counts were too low.

Preparation of the library involved the immunoSEQ multiplex PCR assay. The multiplex PCR relied on a mix of 60 forward primers for TCR Vbeta segments and 13 reverse primers for TCR Jbeta segments. Amplification of the CDR3 region of rearranged TCR beta genes was performed with a multiplex PCR assay on genomic DNA. The Illumina HiSeq System was used to sequence the amplified TCR beta libraries as 87-base-pair reads. The study's own analysis went as follows. A later analysis tallied roughly 76 million unique TCR beta chains across the 700 or so repertoires, and about 10 million of those chains were shared by two or more donors. To remove PCR and sequencing errors, raw reads were error-corrected and collapsed into unique sequences using a nearest-neighbor algorithm that merged closely related sequences. Alignment of CDR3 sequences to IMGT reference sequences was used to assign V, D and J gene segments. For a sequence to be retained, a match of at least six nucleotides to both a V gene segment and a J gene segment was required. Rearrangements were classified as productive when the CDR3 lacked stop codons and remained in frame with V and J, and all other rearrangements were classified as non-productive. Following IMGT convention, CDR3 was defined as the stretch from the second conserved V-encoded cysteine to the conserved J-encoded phenylalanine. In an earlier analysis of around 600 of the donors, sequences lacking an unambiguous match to a single V gene segment were excluded. An earlier analysis of about 600 of the donors called V segments functional above 56.7% productive rearrangements and segregating when the between-donor standard deviation exceeded 5%. A statistical classification framework was built to diagnose cytomegalovirus status from the catalog of TCR beta chain sequences. In a later analysis, V and J genes were assigned by comparing TCR nucleotide sequences against IMGT/GENE-DB human TR gene sequences. Using the TCRdist pipeline, a later analysis assigned CDR3 sequences along with most-parsimonious VDJ recombination scenarios. In a later analysis, each TCR beta chain was defined by its CDR3 amino acid sequence together with its V-gene family, and reads lacking a unique V-gene family were excluded. A later analysis removed over 500 highly shared, low-generation-probability nucleotide sequences to deal with suspected cross-contamination and a sequencing artifact. In a later analysis, a clonal expansion index for each public chain was calculated from normalized within-repertoire ranks of inferred template counts. Generation probabilities in a later analysis came from a VDJ recombination model fitted to out-of-frame rearrangements, and those results were checked against IGoR. A later analysis scored TCR-TCR, TCR-HLA and TCR-CMV co-occurrence with hypergeometric tests, applying a repertoire-size bias correction to TCR pairs. To estimate false discovery rates, a later analysis permuted the HLA or CMV assignments 20 times. In a later analysis, co-occurring TCRs were grouped with DBSCAN, and TCRdist sequence similarity was added when clustering was performed within HLA-allele-positive subsets. For co-occurrence clustering, repertoires with fewer than 30,000 or more than 120,000 public chains were excluded, along with 5 or 6 repertoires with anomalous nucleotide sharing. TCRdb holds this immuneACCESS table with in-frame rearrangements only. Some clones are missing; in checked studies, unresolved V genes explain under half, and the rest has no known cause. That table gives V, J and clone size, and the DNA gave D and trimming. The sample includes about 120,000 clones, with more than 60% observed a single time. The top ten hold 2% to 3% of the sample.

The cohort comprised around 690 healthy bone marrow donors. At the time of sampling, every cohort member was nominally healthy, though immune exposures that went unrecorded were likely present. The donor was CMV seronegative and was included in the group of 352 seronegative cohort members. A peripheral blood sample was provided by each donor, and peripheral blood mononuclear cells were used for TCR beta sequencing. The Qiagen DNeasy Blood Extraction Kit was used to extract genomic DNA from the blood cell samples. The CDR3 covers 16 residues, taking in both the cysteine and the phenylalanine. This entry keeps only the CDR3 DNA: 48 bases, framed from base 1. The germline ends are 13 bases apart after V is trimmed by 0 bases and J by 3 bases. CDR1 SEHNR and CDR2 FQNEAQ are derived from the germline V gene (reference sequence).

The TCR originated in a female donor in good health and CMV-seronegative. The specimen was PBMCs. The chain links TRBV7-9 with TRBJ2-3, and TRBD2 may be the D gene, going by 5 matching bases. The nucleotide sequence reads as follows: TGTGCCAGCAGCTTAGCGGCCGGGGATGGAACAGATACGCAGTATTTT. Its translation is CASSLAAGDGTDTQYF. Joined to the reference TRBV7-9 and TRBJ2-3 proteins, this CDR3 gives the full variable domain: DTGVSQNPRHKITKRGQNVTFRCDPISEHNRLYWYRQTLGQGPEFLTYFQNEAQLEKSRLLSDRFSAERPKGSFSTLEIQRTEQGDSAMYLCASSLAAGDGTDTQYFGPGTRLTVL.